This TCR beta chain derives from a study of blood T cell repertoires in COVID-19 (dated by TCRdb to about 2020). Describing the broader study: The collaborator samples originated in the United States, Italy and Spain and spanned the acute and convalescent phases of COVID-19. Deeply sampled blood TCRbeta repertoires from subjects exposed to, actively infected with, or recovered from COVID-19 were included in the dataset. Nearly every sample came with metadata listing a de-identified subject ID, COVID-19 status, age in years and sex. The samples were drawn from the first 160 participants of the ongoing ImmuneRACE study and from 1,254 subjects provided by 6 global collaborators. Where available, HLA class I and class II types were taken from metadata supplied by the sample provider and were not determined by assay-based typing. The material from the prospective study consisted of cDNA or gDNA derived from T cells, B-cell-depleted T cells, or PBMCs. The repertoires were released in a freely available public database intended as a resource for research on the immune response to SARS-CoV-2. Findings and caveats that apply to the study as a whole: The quantity of clinical and demographic metadata differed by source and by participant and was supplied without curation.

In Seattle, one collaborating source enrolled patients while the infection was active and tracked those patients longitudinally over the course of disease. The collaborating institutions used their own protocols to collect whole blood in K2EDTA tubes. Collaborator samples were shipped for TCRbeta analysis as frozen whole blood, isolated PBMCs, or DNA extracted from either sample type. To note about this clone: This receptor's antigen is unknown. No much larger clonotype is one base removed from it; base qualities were not supplied.

The immunoSEQ Assay, a bias-controlled multiplex PCR, was used to amplify TCRbeta CDR3 regions from genomic DNA. The study's own analysis went as follows. The number of nucleated cells in each sample was estimated by amplification of reference gene primers within the assay. To quantify the absolute abundance of each unique TCRbeta CDR3 rearrangement, sequence reads were collapsed and filtered. For each sample, productive Simpson clonality was calculated by taking the square root of Simpson's diversity index across productive rearrangements. This immuneACCESS table, as held by TCRdb, lists in-frame sequences with V and J called but not all clones. Of the missing ones, under half trace to an unresolved V gene in checked studies; the others have no known cause. From that table come the V and J calls and clone size; the DNA was used to work out D and trimming. For this sample the table gives roughly 200,000 clones, of which roughly 79% were detected only once. Of the sample, approximately 9.9% falls within the top ten clones.

Via the germline V gene (reference sequence), CDR1 is LNHNV and CDR2 YYDKDF. V is pruned by 1 base and J by 3 bases, leaving 0 bases of the junction without a gene match. The CDR3 runs 14 amino acids, cysteine and phenylalanine included. Only CDR3 DNA is held: 42 bases, read in frame from base 1. Sequencing was performed on peripheral blood. This TCR derives from a woman in her thirties or forties with COVID-19, enrolled during active disease. The chain uses TRBV15 and TRBJ2-3, with 8 junctional bases fitting TRBD1. Read as DNA, the sequence is TGTGCCACCAGCAGAGGACAGGGGACAGATACGCAGTATTTT. Translated, this gives CATSRGQGTDTQYF.